This is a list of T cell receptor beta chains from one sample in a study of CD4 T cells in relation to SARS-CoV-2 and coronaviruses. No antigen has been assigned to these receptors. The repertoire was sequenced with immunoSEQ multiplex PCR; TCRdb's copy has only in-frame clones and lacks some. The sample includes tens of thousands of clones, under 80% seen only once; the top ten take roughly a sixth. Material: CD4+ T cells from PBMCs, cultured in vitro. The receptors derive from a human donor in good health. Both conserved end residues are part of each CDR3. The D gene is left open where the match is weak. Expanded clones are given a class, and other clones once, few, many or no size at all.

>NA|TRBV6-5|16|TRBJ2-6|NA
TGTGCCAGCAGTTACTCTGGGTTCTCTGGGGCCAACGTCCTGACTTTC
CASSYSGFSGANVLTF
>NA|TRBV10-3|17|TRBJ1-5|NA
TGTGCCATCAGTGAGGGGGAGGGGGGAAGGTGGAATCAGCCCCAGCATTTT
CAISEGEGGRWNQPQHF
>NA|TRBV15|16|TRBJ2-1|NA
TGTGCCACCAGCAGAGGGGCCAGGGGACTTTACAATGAGCAGTTCTTC
CATSRGARGLYNEQFF
>NA|TRBV15|15|TRBJ1-5|NA
TGTGCCACCAGCAGAGATAGGGGGAACAATCAGCCCCAGCATTTT
CATSRDRGNNQPQHF
>NA|TRBV3-1/TRBV3-2|13|TRBJ1-2|NA
TGTGCCAGCAGCAAACAGGAGGTCTATGGCTACACCTTC
CASSKQEVYGYTF
>NA|TRBV18|13|TRBJ1-1|NA
TGTGCCAGCTCACGCAGGGCGGACACTGAAGCTTTCTTT
CASSRRADTEAFF
>TRBD2|TRBV13|16|TRBJ2-3|once
TGTGCCAGCAGCCGCGTCGGGAGGGGACCCACAGATACGCAGTATTTT
CASSRVGRGPTDTQYF
>NA|TRBV5-1|16|TRBJ2-6|NA
TGCGCCAGCTCCGGGACGGCTCTCTCTGGGGCCAACGTCCTGACTTTC
CASSGTALSGANVLTF
>TRBD2|TRBV7-9|14|TRBJ2-7|NA
TGTGCCAGCGGTAGCGGGAGTGTTTCCTACGAGCAGTACTTC
CASGSGSVSYEQYF
>NA|TRBV20-1|15|TRBJ1-2|NA
TGCAGTGCTAGTGGGGGGTTACTTACTAACTATGGCTACACCTTC
CSASGGLLTNYGYTF
>NA|TRBV3-1/TRBV3-2|12|TRBJ1-6|NA
TGTGCCAGCAGCCACAGGGATTCACCCCTCCACTTT
CASSHRDSPLHF
>NA|TRBV24-1|12|TRBJ1-5|NA
TGTGCCACCAGTGATGAGAATCAGCCCCAGCATTTT
CATSDENQPQHF
>NA|TRBV18|14|TRBJ2-3|NA
TGTGCCAGCTCACCACAGGAGGGCACAGATACGCAGTATTTT
CASSPQEGTDTQYF
>NA|TRBV18|14|TRBJ2-5|NA
TGTGCCAGCTCACCATTCGCGGCTCAAGAGACCCAGTACTTC
CASSPFAAQETQYF
>NA|TRBV2|14|TRBJ1-2|NA
TGTGCCAGCAGTGAATTTGCAGAATCCTATGGCTACACCTTC
CASSEFAESYGYTF
>NA|TRBV12-3/TRBV12-4|13|TRBJ2-2|NA
TGTGCCAGCAGCACATCGCCGGCCGGGGAGCTGTTTTTT
CASSTSPAGELFF
>NA|TRBV6-1|14|TRBJ1-1|NA
TGTGCCAGCGCCAAGGATGGGGGTTACGCTGAAGCTTTCTTT
CASAKDGGYAEAFF
>NA|TRBV2|12|TRBJ1-1|NA
TGTGCCAGCAGTGTCTTGGGGTTTGAAGCTTTCTTT
CASSVLGFEAFF
>NA|TRBV19|12|TRBJ2-1|NA
TGTGCCAGTAGTTCGACGGGCAATGAGCAGTTCTTC
CASSSTGNEQFF
>TRBD1|TRBV19|14|TRBJ1-2|NA
TGTGCCAGTAGTATCGGACAGGGGAACTATGGCTACACCTTC
CASSIGQGNYGYTF
>NA|TRBV7-9|13|TRBJ1-1|NA
TGTGCCAGCAGCTTTGCGAGCGAGACTGAAGCTTTCTTT
CASSFASETEAFF
>NA|TRBV5-4|16|TRBJ2-1|few
TGTGCCAGCAGCCTCGCGAATAGCGGTTCCTACAATGAGCAGTTCTTC
CASSLANSGSYNEQFF
>TRBD1|TRBV6-1|15|TRBJ2-7|NA
TGTGCCAGCAGTGAAGCAGGGGGCGCGTCCTACGAGCAGTACTTC
CASSEAGGASYEQYF
>NA|TRBV24-1|14|TRBJ2-6|NA
TGTGCCACCAGTGATTTCTCTGGGGCCAACGTCCTGACTTTC
CATSDFSGANVLTF
>NA|TRBV3-1/TRBV3-2|13|TRBJ1-1|few
TGTGCCAGCAGTCCAGACAGTTTTACTGAAGCTTTCTTT
CASSPDSFTEAFF
>NA|TRBV13|15|TRBJ1-1|NA
TGTGCCAGCAGCTTCTATTTGGGGGGCCCCACTGAAGCTTTCTTT
CASSFYLGGPTEAFF
>TRBD1|TRBV5-4|16|TRBJ2-5|NA
TGTGCCAGCTCGTGGCCCGGACAGGGGACGTCGGGGACCCAGTACTTC
CASSWPGQGTSGTQYF
>TRBD1|TRBV5-5|15|TRBJ2-7|NA
TGTGCCAGCAGCTTGGTAGGGACAGGGACCTACGAGCAGTACTTC
CASSLVGTGTYEQYF
>TRBD2|TRBV28|17|TRBJ2-5|once
TGTGCCAGCAGTTTTAGGCGGTTAGCGGGTTCCCAAGAGACCCAGTACTTC
CASSFRRLAGSQETQYF
>NA|TRBV24-1|13|TRBJ2-7|NA
TGTGCCACCAGTGATACCCGTACCTACGAGCAGTACTTC
CATSDTRTYEQYF
>TRBD1|TRBV18|13|TRBJ2-5|NA
TGTGCCAGCTCGGACAGGGTCCAAGAGACCCAGTACTTC
CASSDRVQETQYF
>TRBD1|TRBV6-2/TRBV6-3|21|TRBJ1-5|NA
TGTGCCAGCAGTTACTCGAGGTATTCCGGGACAGGGGGATTATGGAATCAGCCCCAGCATTTT
CASSYSRYSGTGGLWNQPQHF
>TRBD1|TRBV3-1/TRBV3-2|13|TRBJ1-2|NA
TGTGCCAGCACCCGGGGACAGGGTGGTGGCTACACCTTC
CASTRGQGGGYTF
>NA|TRBV3-1/TRBV3-2|19|TRBJ2-2|NA
TGTGCCAGCAGCCAAGATCCCCGGAGACAGCCTCAGAACACCGGGGAGCTGTTTTTT
CASSQDPRRQPQNTGELFF
>NA|TRBV6-1|13|TRBJ1-2|NA
TGTGCCAGCAGTGATATAGCTAGGGGAGACAACACCTTC
CASSDIARGDNTF
>NA|TRBV12-3/TRBV12-4|12|TRBJ1-6|NA
TGTGCCAGCAGTTTCCCCAAACTACCCCTCCACTTT
CASSFPKLPLHF
>NA|TRBV29-1|13|TRBJ1-1|NA
TGCAGCGTTGGCCGGGAGTGGGGCACTGAAGCTTTCTTT
CSVGREWGTEAFF
>NA|TRBV19|14|TRBJ2-2|NA
TGTGCCAGTTTTGAATTGGGCGGCACCGGGGAGCTGTTTTTT
CASFELGGTGELFF
>NA|TRBV27|13|TRBJ1-2|NA
TGTGCCAGCAGTTTTCACAGGGCGGGCGGCTACACCTTC
CASSFHRAGGYTF
>TRBD2|TRBV5-4|15|TRBJ2-2|NA
TGTGCCAGCAGCTTCCTGACTAGCGGCACCGGGGAGCTGTTTTTT
CASSFLTSGTGELFF
>NA|TRBV5-5|15|TRBJ1-5|NA
TGTGCCAGCAGCTTACAGGTACATAGCAATCAGCCCCAGCATTTT
CASSLQVHSNQPQHF
>TRBD2|TRBV9|13|TRBJ2-7|few
TGTGCCAGCGGTCTAGCGGGTTTCTCCGAGCAGTACTTC
CASGLAGFSEQYF
>NA|TRBV7-2|15|TRBJ2-1|NA
TGTGCCAGCACCCCACGGCAACGGCGGAGGAATGAGCAGTTCTTC
CASTPRQRRRNEQFF
>NA|TRBV14|13|TRBJ1-1|NA
TGTGCCAGCAGCTTTACTAGGGGTGGTGAAGCTTTCTTT
CASSFTRGGEAFF
>TRBD1|TRBV7-9|16|TRBJ2-3|NA
TGTGCCAGCAGTGACACCGGGACAGCCGTGGCAGATACGCAGTATTTT
CASSDTGTAVADTQYF
>NA|TRBV7-9|14|TRBJ1-1|NA
TGTGCCAGCAGCTTAGTGGGGGCCGACACTGAAGCTTTCTTT
CASSLVGADTEAFF
>NA|TRBV27|13|TRBJ2-7|NA
TGTGCCAGCAGCAATATCGTAGGTACCGAGCAGTACTTC
CASSNIVGTEQYF
>NA|TRBV6-1|14|TRBJ2-7|once
TGTGCCAGCAGTGAAGGTATAGGTTTTGGGGAGCAGTACTTC
CASSEGIGFGEQYF
>NA|TRBV7-3|14|TRBJ2-5|NA
TGTGCCAGCAGCTTAAGTAGCGATAAAGAGACCCAGTACTTC
CASSLSSDKETQYF
>TRBD1|TRBV9|14|TRBJ1-3|medium-sized
TGTGCCAGCAGCGTGACAGGGGCTGGAAACACCATATATTTT
CASSVTGAGNTIYF
>TRBD1|TRBV6-2/TRBV6-3|13|TRBJ1-2|few
TGTGCCAGCAGTTTCCGGGACAGCTATGGCTACACCTTC
CASSFRDSYGYTF
>NA|TRBV4-2|15|TRBJ1-1|NA
TGTGCCAGCAGCCAAGATCGCCGCCCTGGGACTGAAGCTTTCTTT
CASSQDRRPGTEAFF
>NA|TRBV7-2|14|TRBJ1-2|once
TGTGCCAGCAGCTTAAGTGGGGCGCAGGGTGGCTACACCTTC
CASSLSGAQGGYTF
>NA|TRBV3-1/TRBV3-2|13|TRBJ2-7|once
TGTGCCAGTGCAACGGGGCCGGGGTACGAGCAGTACTTC
CASATGPGYEQYF
>NA|TRBV4-1|16|TRBJ2-1|few
TGCGCCAGCAGCCAAGATCTACAGGGTACCTACAATGAGCAGTTCTTC
CASSQDLQGTYNEQFF
>TRBD1|TRBV3-1/TRBV3-2|15|TRBJ2-7|once
TGTGCCAGCAGCCAAAATTACAGGGGATCCTACGAGCAGTACTTC
CASSQNYRGSYEQYF